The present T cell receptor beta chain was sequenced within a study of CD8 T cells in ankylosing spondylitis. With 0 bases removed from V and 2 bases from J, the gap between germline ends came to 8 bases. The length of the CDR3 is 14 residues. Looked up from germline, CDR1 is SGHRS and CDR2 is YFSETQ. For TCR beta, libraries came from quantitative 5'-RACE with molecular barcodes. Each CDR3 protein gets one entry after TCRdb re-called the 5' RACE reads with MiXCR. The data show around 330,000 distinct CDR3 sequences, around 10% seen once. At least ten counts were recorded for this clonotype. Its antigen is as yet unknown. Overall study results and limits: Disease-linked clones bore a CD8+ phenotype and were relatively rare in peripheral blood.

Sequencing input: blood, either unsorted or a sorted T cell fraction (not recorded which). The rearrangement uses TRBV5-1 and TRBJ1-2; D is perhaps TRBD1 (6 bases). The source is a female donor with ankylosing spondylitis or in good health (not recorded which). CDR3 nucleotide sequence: TGCGCCAGCAGCTTGGAAACAGGGAACTATGGCTACACCTTC. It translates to CASSLETGNYGYTF.